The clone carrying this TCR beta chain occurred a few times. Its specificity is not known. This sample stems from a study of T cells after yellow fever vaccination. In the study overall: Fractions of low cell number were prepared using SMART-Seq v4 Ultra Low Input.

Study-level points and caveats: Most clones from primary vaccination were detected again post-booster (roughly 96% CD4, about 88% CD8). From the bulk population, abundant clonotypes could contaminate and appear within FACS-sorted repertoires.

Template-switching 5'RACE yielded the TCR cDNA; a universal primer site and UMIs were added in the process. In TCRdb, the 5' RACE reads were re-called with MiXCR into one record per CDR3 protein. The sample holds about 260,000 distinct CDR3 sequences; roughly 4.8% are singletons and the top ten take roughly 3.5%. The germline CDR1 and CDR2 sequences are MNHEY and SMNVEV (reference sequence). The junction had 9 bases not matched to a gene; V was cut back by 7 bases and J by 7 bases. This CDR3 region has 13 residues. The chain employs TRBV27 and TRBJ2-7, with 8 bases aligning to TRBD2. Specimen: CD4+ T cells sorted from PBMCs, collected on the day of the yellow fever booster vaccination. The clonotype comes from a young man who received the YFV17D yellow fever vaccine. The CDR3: CASTGGPEREQYF. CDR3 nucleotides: TGTGCCAGCACGGGGGGGCCTGAAAGGGAGCAGTACTTC.